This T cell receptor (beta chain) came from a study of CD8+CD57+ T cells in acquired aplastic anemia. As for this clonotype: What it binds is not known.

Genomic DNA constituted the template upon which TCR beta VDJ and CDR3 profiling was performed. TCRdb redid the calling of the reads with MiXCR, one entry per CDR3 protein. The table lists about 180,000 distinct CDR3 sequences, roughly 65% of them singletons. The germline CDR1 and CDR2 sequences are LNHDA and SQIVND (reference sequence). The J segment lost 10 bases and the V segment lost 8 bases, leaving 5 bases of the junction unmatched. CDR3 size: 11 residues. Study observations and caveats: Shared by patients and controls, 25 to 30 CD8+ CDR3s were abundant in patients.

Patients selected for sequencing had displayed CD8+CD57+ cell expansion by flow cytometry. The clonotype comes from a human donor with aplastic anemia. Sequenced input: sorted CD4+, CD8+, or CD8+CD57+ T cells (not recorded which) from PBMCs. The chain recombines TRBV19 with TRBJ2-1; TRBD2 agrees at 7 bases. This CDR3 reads CASVRDYEQFF. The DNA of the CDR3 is TGTGCCAGTGTGAGGGACTACGAGCAGTTCTTC.